These 32 T cell receptor beta chains were all obtained from the same sample, sequenced in a study of shared clonotypes between healthy human individuals. The repertoire was sequenced with immunoSEQ multiplex PCR; TCRdb's copy has only in-frame clones and lacks some. Found here are a few million clones, roughly 93% of them singletons; the top ten hold around 0.4%. Sequences were obtained from naive CD4+ T cells from PBMCs. Subset meaning: CD45RA+ positively selected. These receptors all stem from a man aged 18-30 years in good health. Some clones in this sample may be carry-over from other donors' samples.

Worth noting for this clone: Other nucleotide sequences in the sample specify the same CDR3. V and J are TRBV9 and TRBJ2-7; 9 nucleotides line up with TRBD2. The CDR3 extends over 15 amino acids. The V segment lost 0 bases and the J segment 2 bases; nucleotides outside the gene matches: 3. Germline assignment: CDR1 SGDLS and CDR2 YYNGEE. The DNA for the CDR3 is TGTGCCAGCAGCGTAGGAGCGGGAGGACCCTACGAGCAGTACTTC. It specifies CASSVGAGGPYEQYF.

V is TRBV10-3 and J is TRBJ1-1; possible D gene TRBD1, 6 bases. Germline values: CDR1 ENHRY, CDR2 SYGVKD. The ends were cut back, 7 bases at V and 0 bases at J, with 12 bases in the middle. The CDR3 contains 14 residues. The CDR3 DNA sequence: TGTGCCATCAAGACGGACAGAATGAACACTGAAGCTTTCTTT. Its protein product is CAIKTDRMNTEAFF.

Regarding this clone: Other nucleotide sequences in the sample specify the same CDR3. V is TRBV2 and J is TRBJ2-2; D is perhaps TRBD2 (5 bases). CDR3 length: 11 residues. Germline V gene lookup returns CDR1 SNHLY and CDR2 FYNNEI. V was clipped by 6 bases and J by 6 bases, with 5 bases between them. The CDR3 nucleotides read TGTGCCAGCAGGGGAGCCGGGGAGCTGTTTTTT. This encodes CASRGAGELFF.

The chain carries TRBV7-3 and TRBJ2-2; D is undetermined. V was trimmed by 6 bases and J by 5 bases, leaving 13 bases between them. This CDR3 comprises 14 residues. The V gene's germline CDR1 is SGHTA and CDR2 FQGTGA. The CDR3 DNA is TGTGCCAGCAGTTTTGACATGTCTACCGGGGAGCTGTTTTTT. Its translation is CASSFDMSTGELFF.

This sequence joins TRBV9 and TRBJ2-2, with D tentatively TRBD2 (6 bases). The CDR3 length is 13 residues. Germline V CDR1 and CDR2: SGDLS, YYNGEE. Trimming removed 5 bases from V and 7 bases from J, with 12 bases in between. CDR3 nucleotides: TGTGCCAGCAGTAGATTGGGGGGCGGGGAGCTGTTTTTT. Its protein product is CASSRLGGGELFF. The full variable domain, with the rest looked up from reference TRBV9 and TRBJ2-2, is DSGVTQTPKHLITATGQRVTLRCSPRSGDLSVYWYQQSLDQGLQFLIQYYNGEERAKGNILERFSAQQFPDLHSELNLSSLELGDSALYFCASSRLGGGELFFGEGSRLTVL.

The chain links TRBV28 to TRBJ1-2; 10 bases are shared with TRBD1. Trimming removed 4 bases from V and 7 bases from J; junction bases left unmatched: 6. The CDR3 extends over 14 amino acids. The germline V gene encodes CDR1 MDHEN and CDR2 SYDVKM. The CDR3 spells CASSSSGTGVGYTF. The CDR3 nucleotides read TGTGCCAGCAGTTCCTCCGGGACAGGGGTTGGCTACACCTTC.

The chain couples TRBV2 to TRBJ1-5; D possibly corresponds to TRBD1 (6 bases). The CDR3 runs to 14 residues. Germline V gives CDR1 SNHLY, CDR2 FYNNEI. V lost 6 bases and J lost 7, with 16 bases in between. The CDR3 is CASRENRVGQPQHF. DNA for the CDR3: TGTGCCAGCAGAGAAAACAGGGTAGGACAGCCCCAGCATTTT. Full variable domain (missing parts from reference TRBV2 and TRBJ1-5): EPEVTQTPSHQVTQMGQEVILRCVPISNHLYFYWYRQILGQKVEFLVSFYNNEISEKSEIFDDQFSVERPDGSNFTLKIRSTKLEDSAMYFCASRENRVGQPQHFGDGTRLSIL.

CDR3 residues: CASSLAEDGYTF. CDR3 nucleotide sequence: TGTGCCAGCAGTTTGGCGGAAGATGGCTACACCTTC. This chain uses TRBV28 with TRBJ1-2; no definite D call. V was pared by 3 bases and J by 6 bases, with 8 bases between. The V gene's germline CDR1 is MDHEN and CDR2 SYDVKM. CDR3 length: 12 residues.

The rearrangement uses TRBV7-9 and TRBJ1-1; 7 bases agree with TRBD1. J gave up 5 bases and V 7 bases, and 10 bases lay outside the gene matches. Germline CDR1 SEHNR, CDR2 FQNEAQ (reference sequence). The CDR3 has 14 amino acids. The CDR3 DNA sequence: TGTGCCAGCACCATACAGGGGTTGGGAACTGAAGCTTTCTTT. Translated: CASTIQGLGTEAFF.

CDR3 DNA: TGTGCCAGCAGACCAGGCTTGCACACTGAAGCTTTCTTT. Its protein product is CASRPGLHTEAFF. V gene TRBV28 combines with J gene TRBJ1-1; D remains ambiguous. The CDR3 sequence is 13 residues long. Per the germline V gene, CDR1 is MDHEN and CDR2 is SYDVKM. V gave up 6 bases and J gave up 3 bases, with 11 bases separating them. Supplemented by reference TRBV28 and TRBJ1-1, the full variable domain reads DVKVTQSSRYLVKRTGEKVFLECVQDMDHENMFWYRQDPGLGLRLIYFSYDVKMKEKGDIPEGYSVSREKKERFSLILESASTNQTSMYLCASRPGLHTEAFFGQGTRLTVV.

A note on this clone: Other DNA sequences from this sample encode an identical CDR3 as well. V gene TRBV5-1 combines with J gene TRBJ2-3; D gene uncertain. CDR3 length equals 13 residues. Germline loops: CDR1 SGHRS, CDR2 YFSETQ. Trimming took off 0 bases at V and 4 bases at J, with 6 bases between the two ends. The CDR3 sequence is CASSLDVADTQYF. The DNA of the CDR3 is TGCGCCAGCAGCTTGGACGTCGCAGATACGCAGTATTTT.

This rearrangement joins TRBV7-9 to TRBJ2-1; tentative D call: TRBD1 (6 bases). This CDR3 has 13 residues. Germline V gene sequence: CDR1 SEHNR, CDR2 FQNEAQ (reference sequence). V was cut by 6 bases and J by 8 bases, with 14 bases left in between. CDR3 region: CASRKGGIDEQFF. In DNA, the CDR3 is TGTGCCAGCAGAAAAGGGGGTATTGATGAGCAGTTCTTC.

The chain combines TRBV21-1 with TRBJ2-7; the listed D gene, TRBD2, was not tested against the DNA. TRBV21-1 is termed a pseudogene. The CDR3 runs 16 residues. For the CDR3, the DNA is TGTGCCAGCAGCAAGTTGGGGGGACCATTTCATCACGAGCAGTACTTC. This codes for CASSKLGGPFHHEQYF.

The gene calls are TRBV9 and TRBJ2-7; 7 bases map to TRBD2. The CDR3 loop spans 13 amino acids. CDR1 is SGDLS and CDR2 is YYNGEE in the germline V gene. After removal of 4 bases from V and 6 bases from J, the junction contained 7 bases not matched to a gene. Written as DNA, the CDR3 is TGTGCCAGCAGCCCATGGCCGGGGGGCGAGCAGTACTTC. Translated: CASSPWPGGEQYF. The full variable domain, in which reference TRBV9 and TRBJ2-7 provide the parts outside the CDR3, is DSGVTQTPKHLITATGQRVTLRCSPRSGDLSVYWYQQSLDQGLQFLIQYYNGEERAKGNILERFSAQQFPDLHSELNLSSLELGDSALYFCASSPWPGGEQYFGPGTRLTVT.

The V gene is TRBV27, the J gene TRBJ2-1; 8 bases line up with TRBD1. J was trimmed by 6 bases and V by 4 bases; bases with no gene match: 11. The CDR3 has 16 residues. In germline, CDR1 is MNHEY, CDR2 SMNVEV (reference sequence). Here the CDR3 reads CASSSTGTGKPNEQFF. As DNA, the CDR3 is TGTGCCAGCAGTTCTACCGGGACAGGAAAGCCCAATGAGCAGTTCTTC.

This clone is a singleton in its sample. Within the sample, other DNA sequences also encode this same CDR3. The chain combines TRBV18 with TRBJ1-1; maybe TRBD1 (5 bases). CDR3 length: 14 amino acids. The V gene's germline CDR1 is KGHSH and CDR2 LQKENI. The V end lost 6 bases, the J end lost 1 base, and 12 bases lay between the germline ends. The CDR3 nucleotides are TGTGCCAGCTCCCCGGTCCAGGGGAACACTGAAGCTTTCTTT. This translates into CASSPVQGNTEAFF. Supplemented by reference TRBV18 and TRBJ1-1, the full variable domain reads NAGVMQNPRHLVRRRGQEARLRCSPMKGHSHVYWYRQLPEEGLKFMVYLQKENIIDESGMPKERFSAEFPKEGPSILRIQQVVRGDSAAYFCASSPVQGNTEAFFGQGTRLTVV.

The CDR3 DNA reads TGTGCCAGCAGTGCGACAGGGAGTAATCAGCCCCAGCATTTT. It encodes CASSATGSNQPQHF. The genes are TRBV6-6 and TRBJ1-5; TRBD1 agrees at 7 bases. Germline CDR1 reads MNHNY; CDR2 reads SVGAGI (reference sequence). Trimming removed 5 bases from V and 4 bases from J; junction bases left unmatched: 5. This CDR3 has 14 residues.

The genes are TRBV23-1 and TRBJ2-7, with D possibly TRBD1 on 6 matching bases. TRBV23-1 is reported as an ORF; its role is uncertain. The CDR3 length is 16 residues. V shed 7 bases and J shed 5 bases, with 24 bases lying between them. The CDR3 DNA follows: TGCGCCAGCACCCACCGGACAGCTTTGGCAGACAACGAGCAGTACTTC. It yields the protein CASTHRTALADNEQYF.

The CDR3 is CASESGGGGTEAFF. In nucleotides, the CDR3 is TGTGCCAGCGAATCAGGGGGGGGCGGCACTGAAGCTTTCTTT. The chain combines TRBV6-5 with TRBJ1-1, with 7 nucleotides matching TRBD1. The V and J ends lost 8 bases and 4 bases, in that order; junction bases with no gene match: 10. Germline V gene lookup returns CDR1 MNHEY and CDR2 SVGAGI. The CDR3 is 14 amino acids.

The V gene is TRBV2, the J gene TRBJ2-5; the match to TRBD2 covers 14 bases. This CDR3 spans 15 amino acids. The germline V gene encodes CDR1 SNHLY and CDR2 FYNNEI. After removal of 4 bases from V and 3 bases from J, the junction contained 1 base not matched to a gene. The CDR3 sequence: CASSVGLAGEETQYF. The CDR3 DNA sequence: TGTGCCAGCAGTGTGGGACTAGCGGGAGAAGAGACCCAGTACTTC. Full variable domain (rest looked up from reference TRBV2 and TRBJ2-5): EPEVTQTPSHQVTQMGQEVILRCVPISNHLYFYWYRQILGQKVEFLVSFYNNEISEKSEIFDDQFSVERPDGSNFTLKIRSTKLEDSAMYFCASSVGLAGEETQYFGPGTRLLVL.

J is TRBJ2-5 and V is TRBV19; perhaps D is TRBD1 or TRBD2 (6 bases each). Trimming took off 6 bases at V and 2 bases at J, with 10 bases between the two ends. This CDR3 spans 13 amino acids. Per germline, CDR1 LNHDA and CDR2 SQIVND (reference sequence). The CDR3 DNA sequence: TGTGCCAGTAGGGGGGGCAGTCAAGAGACCCAGTACTTC. Translation gives CASRGGSQETQYF.

This chain connects TRBV30 to TRBJ2-7, with TRBD2 as a possible D gene (5 bases). There are 14 residues in the CDR3. Germline CDR1 reads GTSNPN; CDR2 reads SVGIG (reference sequence). V was pared by 3 bases and J by 0 bases, with 12 bases between. For the CDR3, the DNA is TGTGCCTGGAGCCCGGACTCCTACTCCTACGAGCAGTACTTC. Protein product: CAWSPDSYSYEQYF.

The rearrangement uses TRBV5-4 and TRBJ2-1; no clear D gene. The CDR3 covers 14 residues. Germline V CDR1 and CDR2: SGHNT, YYREEE (reference sequence). V was cut by 7 bases and J by 2 bases, with 13 bases left in between. CDR3: CASRTTGPYNEQFF. CDR3 sequence (DNA): TGTGCCAGCCGGACGACGGGTCCCTACAATGAGCAGTTCTTC.

CDR3 sequence (DNA): TGTGCCAGCAGCACCTCAGAGGGCACTGAAGCTTTCTTT. Translation: CASSTSEGTEAFF. The V call is TRBV7-3, the J call TRBJ1-1; no clear D gene. Germline V lookup: CDR1 SGHTA, CDR2 FQGTGA. The CDR3 consists of 13 residues. Trimming took off 5 bases at V and 4 bases at J, with 11 bases between the two ends.

V and J are TRBV5-8 and TRBJ2-7, with TRBD1 identical over 8 bases. CDR3 length equals 15 residues. The germline gives CDR1 SGHTS, CDR2 YDEGEE. V shed 4 bases, J shed 2 bases, and the junction held 8 bases outside the gene matches. This CDR3 is CASSQDGTGTYEQYF. In DNA form, the CDR3 reads TGTGCCAGCAGCCAAGACGGGACAGGAACCTACGAGCAGTACTTC.

This rearrangement joins TRBV11-2 to TRBJ2-1, with 10 bases that match TRBD2. Germline CDR1 is SGHAT and CDR2 is FQNNGV. V trimming: 4 bases; J trimming: 6 bases; junction bases outside the gene matches: 15. The CDR3 spans 18 residues. CDR3 in DNA: TGTGCCAGCAGCTCTACCGCTGGACTAGCGGCCCGGGGCAATGAGCAGTTCTTC. Translating gives CASSSTAGLAARGNEQFF. Variable domain in full (rest from reference TRBV11-2 and TRBJ2-1): EAGVAQSPRYKIIEKRQSVAFWCNPISGHATLYWYQQILGQGPKLLIQFQNNGVVDDSQLPKDRFSAERLKGVDSTLKIQPAKLEDSAVYLCASSSTAGLAARGNEQFFGPGTRLTVL.

V gene TRBV2 combines with J gene TRBJ1-5, with 11 bases aligning to TRBD1. Trimming took 2 bases from V and 0 from J; bases not matched to a gene: 3. CDR3 size: 17 residues. The germline CDR1 and CDR2 sequences are SNHLY and FYNNEI. The CDR3 coding sequence is TGTGCCAGCAGTGAAAGGGGGACAGGGGGTAGCAATCAGCCCCAGCATTTT. It specifies CASSERGTGGSNQPQHF.

The chain links TRBV29-1 to TRBJ2-4; possible D gene TRBD2, 5 bases. Germline V gene lookup returns CDR1 SQVTM and CDR2 ANQGSEA. With 3 bases removed from V and 9 bases from J, the gap between germline ends came to 12 bases. The CDR3 has 12 residues. The CDR3 loop reads CSVDGEGSIQYF. The CDR3 nucleotides are TGCAGCGTTGATGGAGAGGGAAGCATTCAGTACTTC.

The chain combines TRBV5-1 with TRBJ1-2; TRBD1 matches 8 bases. The trim removed 2 bases at V and 1 base at J, leaving 4 bases unmatched. The CDR3 runs to 15 residues. Germline values: CDR1 SGHRS, CDR2 YFSETQ. The chain's CDR3 is CASSLSGGGNYGYTF. CDR3 DNA sequence: TGCGCCAGCAGCTTATCAGGGGGCGGTAACTATGGCTACACCTTC.

This chain connects TRBV2 to TRBJ1-2, with D possibly being TRBD1 (5 bases). V was shortened by 7 bases and J by 12 bases, with 15 bases between the two germline ends. CDR1 SNHLY and CDR2 FYNNEI come from the germline V gene. The CDR3 runs 11 residues. CDR3 loop: CASTKAGENTF. The DNA for the CDR3 is TGTGCCAGCACAAAGGCGGGGGAGAACACCTTC.

This sequence joins TRBV4-2 and TRBJ2-2; TRBD2 matches at 16 bases. The CDR3 length is 18 residues. V lost 1 base, J lost 4 bases, and 3 bases stayed unmatched. Germline CDR1 is LGHNA and CDR2 is YNFKEQ. In nucleotides, the CDR3 is TGTGCCAGCAGCCAAGTGGGACTAGCGGGAGGGGGCACCGGGGAGCTGTTTTTT. This gives the protein CASSQVGLAGGGTGELFF.

The rearrangement uses TRBV5-1 and TRBJ2-7, with 8 bases that match TRBD1. Germline V CDR1 and CDR2: SGHRS, YFSETQ. V dropped 4 bases and J dropped 3; count of bases not matched to a gene: 12. CDR3 size: 16 residues. CDR3 nucleotide sequence: TGCGCCAGCAGCCATCCCTCGGGACAGGACCACTACGAGCAGTACTTC. It translates to CASSHPSGQDHYEQYF. Together with reference TRBV5-1 and TRBJ2-7, the CDR3 gives the full variable domain: KAGVTQTPRYLIKTRGQQVTLSCSPISGHRSVSWYQQTPGQGLQFLFEYFSETQRNKGNFPGRFSGRQFSNSRSEMNVSTLELGDSALYLCASSHPSGQDHYEQYFGPGTRLTVT.